This TCR beta chain stems from a study of response to subunit inactivated influenza vaccine. Study-wide results and limits: With each seasonal influenza vaccination, the authors suggested, few new T cells are recruited.

V lost 1 base, J lost 7 bases, and 3 bases stayed unmatched. The CDR3 has 16 amino acids. The germline V gene encodes CDR1 LGHNA and CDR2 YSLEER. TCRdb called the RT-PCR reads again in MiXCR, with one record for every CDR3 protein. The sample yields around 650,000 distinct CDR3 sequences, approximately 14% seen once. In regard to this clonotype: Its specificity is unknown.

Source: PBMCs from blood, taken 12 days after vaccination. The chain couples TRBV4-3 to TRBJ2-1; 14 bases line up with TRBD2. This receptor was taken from a middle-aged man who received an inactivated influenza vaccine. The CDR3 sequence is CASSQGTSGGLNEQFF. CDR3 nucleotide sequence: TGCGCCAGCAGCCAAGGGACTAGCGGGGGGCTTAATGAGCAGTTCTTC.